The source of this T cell receptor (beta chain) is a study of identical twins. This clonotype has a handful of counts. The antigen is not known. V was pared by 4 bases and J by 1 base, with 17 bases between. The CDR3 length is 16 residues. Looked up from germline, CDR1 is SGHRS and CDR2 is YFSETQ. TCRdb re-analysed the 5' RACE reads in MiXCR, keeping a single row per CDR3 protein. The table lists 1.5 million to 2 million distinct CDR3 sequences, less than 40% of them singletons. Study-wide results and limits: Excess sharing by twins proved weaker in beta out-of-frame sequences. Reduced insertions were recorded for abundant cord blood beta clonotypes, with no such pattern in memory repertoires.

The TCR originated in a newborn girl in good health. The sample comprised cord blood. This chain joins TRBV5-1 and TRBJ1-1, with TRBD1 as a possible D gene (5 bases). The DNA of the CDR3 is TGCGCCAGCAGCACTACCACGGGGCGGGCGAACACTGAAGCTTTCTTT. Protein product: CASSTTTGRANTEAFF.